Following are 29 T cell receptor beta chains from one sample sequenced in a study of blood T cell repertoires in COVID-19. Profiled with immunoSEQ multiplex PCR; TCRdb holds only in-frame clones, not every one. The sample shows around 200,000 clones, around 80% of them seen only once. Sequencing used peripheral blood. These TCRs come from a woman of 80 years or more with acute or convalescent COVID-19.

The rearrangement uses TRBV29-1 and TRBJ1-6; TRBD1 is a possible D gene (6 bases). The germline CDR1 and CDR2 sequences are SQVTM and ANQGSEA. V lost 7 bases to trimming and J lost 6 bases, with 28 bases between them. The CDR3 loop spans 18 amino acids. CDR3 region: CSGPRDGPSRGANSPLHF. CDR3 DNA: TGCAGCGGCCCCCGGGACGGCCCTTCCCGGGGGGCTAATTCACCCCTCCACTTT.

The chain uses TRBV5-1 and TRBJ2-7; tentative D call: TRBD2 (5 bases). Per the germline V gene, CDR1 is SGHRS and CDR2 is YFSETQ. CDR3 length: 14 amino acids. V was pared by 6 bases and J by 2 bases, with 15 bases between. CDR3 loop: CASTLHGIPYEQYF. The DNA of the CDR3 is TGCGCCAGCACCCTTCACGGGATTCCCTACGAGCAGTACTTC.

The V and J genes are TRBV6-4 and TRBJ1-1; D is unclear. The CDR3 covers 13 residues. Trimming removed 5 bases from V and 1 base from J, with 8 bases in between. CDR1 is MRHNA, CDR2 SNTAGT, per germline. The CDR3 region has the DNA TGTGCCAGCAGTCCCACACGGAACACTGAAGCTTTCTTT. This translates into CASSPTRNTEAFF.

This sequence joins TRBV7-3 and TRBJ2-3; possible D gene TRBD2, 5 bases. This CDR3 region has 15 residues. Germline V lookup: CDR1 SGHTA, CDR2 FQGTGA. V lost 4 bases, J lost 3 bases, and 14 bases lay in between. DNA of the CDR3: TGTGCCAGCAGCTCCTCGGGGAGTCGTACAGATACGCAGTATTTT. Its protein product is CASSSSGSRTDTQYF. The full variable domain, rest sourced from reference TRBV7-3 and TRBJ2-3, is GAGVSQTPSNKVTEKGKYVELRCDPISGHTALYWYRQSLGQGPEFLIYFQGTGAADDSGLPNDRFFAVRPEGSVSTLKIQRTERGDSAVYLCASSSSGSRTDTQYFGPGTRLTVL.

V is TRBV9 and J is TRBJ2-7, with D possibly matching TRBD1 (6 bases). Between the trimmed V and J ends, which lost 0 bases and 5 bases, there was a span of 12 bases. The CDR3 runs 14 residues. Germline V CDR1 and CDR2: SGDLS, YYNGEE. CDR3 DNA sequence: TGTGCCAGCAGCGTAGACGGGACAAGTCACGAGCAGTACTTC. Translated, it gives CASSVDGTSHEQYF.

CDR3 nucleotide sequence: TGTGCCAGCAGCTTCCCTTTAACAGGGGGCACAAACTATGGCTACACCTTC. Translating gives CASSFPLTGGTNYGYTF. This sequence joins TRBV7-2 and TRBJ1-2, with TRBD1 matching over 9 bases. Losses at the gene ends were 3 bases for V and 2 bases for J; bases not matched to a gene: 10. The CDR3 is 17 amino acids. Germline CDR1 reads SGHTA; CDR2 reads FQGNSA. Full variable domain (missing parts from reference TRBV7-2 and TRBJ1-2): GAGVSQSPSNKVTEKGKDVELRCDPISGHTALYWYRQSLGQGLEFLIYFQGNSAPDKSGLPSDRFSAERTGGSVSTLTIQRTQQEDSAVYLCASSFPLTGGTNYGYTFGSGTRLTVV.

The chain carries TRBV18 and TRBJ1-5, with D possibly matching TRBD1 (5 bases). The CDR3 is made up of 14 amino acids. V was shortened by 6 bases and J by 3 bases, with 12 bases between the two germline ends. The germline CDR1 and CDR2 sequences are KGHSH and LQKENI. CDR3 region: CASSLDSNNQPQHF. Here the CDR3 DNA reads TGTGCCAGCTCCCTCGACAGTAACAATCAGCCCCAGCATTTT.

The rearrangement uses TRBV27 and TRBJ2-7; D might be TRBD2 (6 bases). CDR1 MNHEY and CDR2 SMNVEV come from the germline V gene (reference sequence). The V end was cut by 6 bases, the J end by 0 bases, with 15 bases between. The CDR3 totals 15 residues. CDR3 sequence (DNA): TGTGCCAGCAGACCGGGACTCGAACTCTCCTACGAGCAGTACTTC. Residues: CASRPGLELSYEQYF.

The rearrangement links TRBV3-1 (or the pseudogene TRBV3-2) to TRBJ1-2; TRBD1 matches 9 bases. The CDR3 length is 14 residues. Germline V gene data show CDR1 as LGHDT and CDR2 as YNNKEL (reference sequence). The J segment lost 7 bases and the V segment lost 6 bases, leaving 9 bases of the junction unmatched. The DNA of the CDR3 is TGTGCCAGCAGTCGGACAGGGGAAGTCAGTGGCTACACCTTC. Translated, it gives CASSRTGEVSGYTF.

The rearrangement links TRBV6-4 to TRBJ2-2, with 10 bases fitting TRBD2. The CDR3 sequence is 17 residues long. The germline CDR1 and CDR2 sequences are MRHNA and SNTAGT. With 0 bases clipped from V and 7 bases from J, the junction kept 8 bases outside the gene matches. CDR3 coding DNA: TGTGCCAGCAGTGACTCGAGCGGGAGGGCCCCTGACGGGGAGCTGTTTTTT. It translates to CASSDSSGRAPDGELFF.

The V call is TRBV6-5, the J call TRBJ1-2, with a tentative D call TRBD1 (5 bases). The CDR3 length is 16 residues. The V gene's germline CDR1 is MNHEY and CDR2 SVGAGI. Trimming removed 0 bases at V and 3 bases at J, with 14 bases between. The CDR3: CASSYSDTVGDYGYTF. CDR3 coding DNA: TGTGCCAGCAGTTACTCGGACACGGTGGGTGACTATGGCTACACCTTC.

There are a few counts of this clone. The chain combines TRBV2 with TRBJ1-3; 7 positions match TRBD1. This CDR3 contains 16 residues. The ends lost 4 bases at V and 1 base at J; junction bases unmatched: 7. The V gene's germline CDR1 is SNHLY and CDR2 FYNNEI. CDR3: CASSVSDRVSGNTIYF. In DNA, the CDR3 is TGTGCCAGCAGTGTAAGCGACAGGGTATCTGGAAACACCATATATTTT.

This clone has just a few counts. CDR3 sequence reads: CASSENWVSAENTEAFF. The CDR3, as DNA: TGTGCCAGCAGCGAAAATTGGGTATCAGCGGAGAACACTGAAGCTTTCTTT. J is TRBJ1-1 and V is TRBV7-8; the D is unclear. Trimming pared 5 bases from V and 1 base from J, leaving 20 bases between. CDR1 is SGHVS, CDR2 FQNEAQ, per germline. The length of the CDR3 is 17 residues.

The J gene is TRBJ2-7, the V gene TRBV5-1; 7 bases line up with TRBD1. Germline-derived CDR1 and CDR2 are SGHRS and YFSETQ. This CDR3 comprises 13 residues. The V segment lost 0 bases and the J segment 9 bases; nucleotides outside the gene matches: 6. CDR3 residues: CASSLAGQPSQYF. The CDR3 coding sequence is TGCGCCAGCAGCTTGGCGGGACAGCCCTCGCAGTACTTC.

The genes are TRBV18 and TRBJ1-2; 7 positions match TRBD1. Germline V CDR1 and CDR2: KGHSH, LQKENI. V lost 3 bases, J lost 4 bases, and 5 bases stayed unmatched. The CDR3 totals 14 residues. The CDR3 bases are TGTGCCAGCTCACCGTCCCAGGGGGGCTATGGCTACACCTTC. Its protein is CASSPSQGGYGYTF.

The rearrangement joins TRBV6-2 or TRBV6-3 to TRBJ2-7; 10 bases line up with TRBD1. Germline lookup yields CDR1 MNHEY and CDR2 SVGEGT. Trimming removed 5 bases from V and 7 bases from J; junction bases left unmatched: 5. The CDR3 runs 13 residues. In DNA, the CDR3 is TGTGCCAGCAGTAAGGGACAGGGGCGGGAGCAGTACTTC. Translating it yields CASSKGQGREQYF.

Only one count was recorded for this clone. The chain carries TRBV6-5 and TRBJ1-3; D is unresolved. The germline V gene encodes CDR1 MNHEY and CDR2 SVGAGI. The CDR3 loop spans 13 amino acids. Trimming pared 8 bases from V and 4 bases from J, leaving 12 bases between. Here the CDR3 reads CASVTLLGNTIYF. CDR3 in DNA: TGTGCCAGCGTAACGCTACTGGGAAACACCATATATTTT.

The gene calls are TRBV4-2 and TRBJ2-1, with 14 bases lining up with TRBD2. The germline gives CDR1 LGHNA, CDR2 YNFKEQ. The CDR3 consists of 17 residues. Trimming removed 0 bases from V and 7 bases from J; junction bases left unmatched: 5. The CDR3, as DNA: TGTGCCAGCAGCCAAGAGACTAGCGGGGGGGCCATTAATGAGCAGTTCTTC. This sequence encodes CASSQETSGGAINEQFF.

This clone was seen just once. The chain has TRBV7-2 and TRBJ2-1, with 8 bases identical to TRBD2. In germline, CDR1 is SGHTA, CDR2 FQGNSA. Trimming at V came to 3 bases and at J to 8 bases, leaving 9 bases not matched to a gene. The CDR3 loop spans 15 amino acids. In DNA, the CDR3 is TGTGCCAGCAGCTTGAGCGGGAGAGGTTTCGATGAGCAGTTCTTC. Protein: CASSLSGRGFDEQFF. Supplemented by reference TRBV7-2 and TRBJ2-1, the full variable domain reads GAGVSQSPSNKVTEKGKDVELRCDPISGHTALYWYRQSLGQGLEFLIYFQGNSAPDKSGLPSDRFSAERTGGSVSTLTIQRTQQEDSAVYLCASSLSGRGFDEQFFGPGTRLTVL.

This clone was observed a single time. V is TRBV25-1 and J is TRBJ2-3; TRBD2 agrees at 9 bases. The CDR3 spans 16 residues. Germline loops: CDR1 MGHDK, CDR2 SYGVNS. Trimming cost V 1 base and J 4 bases; bases outside gene matches: 6. The CDR3 region is CASSESLAGAPDTQYF. CDR3 in DNA: TGTGCCAGCAGTGAATCCTTAGCGGGAGCCCCAGATACGCAGTATTTT.

This clone is a singleton in its sample. At one of its ends the junction is not consistent with the germline gene, which may arise from a read error. This chain connects TRBV5-5 to TRBJ2-5; 8 bases agree with TRBD2. This CDR3 is 15 amino acids long. In germline, CDR1 is SGHKS, CDR2 YYEKEE (reference sequence). CDR3 amino acids: CASSLGSGNQETQYF. The CDR3 DNA sequence: TGTGCCAGCAGCTTAGGTAGCGGGAACCAGGAGACCCAGTACTTC.

The chain couples TRBV5-5 to TRBJ1-6; 8 bases align to TRBD1. V gave up 4 bases and J gave up 6 bases; unmatched junction bases: 9. This CDR3 contains 16 residues. Germline values: CDR1 SGHKS, CDR2 YYEKEE (reference sequence). CDR3 coding DNA: TGTGCCAGCAGCGCCGGCGGGACAGGCCCTAATTCACCCCTCCACTTT. Translating it yields CASSAGGTGPNSPLHF.

The rearrangement joins TRBV5-1 to TRBJ1-2; D gene ambiguous. V lost 0 bases, J lost 7 bases, and 22 bases lay in between. Per germline, CDR1 SGHRS and CDR2 YFSETQ. This CDR3 has 17 amino acids. In DNA, the CDR3 is TGCGCCAGCAGCTTGGCAGCTCCCGAGACAACTCCTCGTGGCTACACCTTC. Its protein is CASSLAAPETTPRGYTF.

The chain is built from TRBV30 and TRBJ1-5, with D perhaps TRBD1 (5 bases). The V gene lost 2 bases and the J gene lost 4 bases, with 12 bases spanning the gap. CDR1 is GTSNPN and CDR2 is SVGIG in the germline V gene (reference sequence). This CDR3 comprises 14 residues. DNA of the CDR3: TGTGCCTGGAGTCGGGACTCGTATAATCAGCCCCAGCATTTT. As protein: CAWSRDSYNQPQHF. The full variable domain, with the rest looked up from reference TRBV30 and TRBJ1-5, is SQTIHQWPATLVQPVGSPLSLECTVEGTSNPNLYWYRQAAGRGLQLLFYSVGIGQISSEVPQNLSASRPQDRQFILSSKKLLLSDSGFYLCAWSRDSYNQPQHFGDGTRLSIL.

The rearrangement uses TRBV30 and TRBJ1-1; 8 positions agree with TRBD1. J lost 2 bases, V lost 5 bases, and 4 bases had no gene match. CDR3 length: 13 residues. Germline CDR1 is GTSNPN and CDR2 is SVGIG (reference sequence). The DNA of the CDR3 is TGTGCCTGGGGTGGACAGGGCAACACTGAAGCTTTCTTT. This sequence encodes CAWGGQGNTEAFF.

The chain is built from TRBV29-1 and TRBJ2-2, with 10 nucleotides matching TRBD1. The V gene end was trimmed by 6 bases and the J gene end by 4 bases; junction bases not matched to a gene: 8. From germline, CDR1 is SQVTM and CDR2 ANQGSEA. The length of the CDR3 is 15 residues. CDR3 nucleotides: TGCAGCGTGGGCCCCGGGACAGGGGCCACCGGGGAGCTGTTTTTT. Encoded protein: CSVGPGTGATGELFF.

This chain connects TRBV6-5 to TRBJ1-3, with D perhaps TRBD1 (6 bases). CDR3 size: 12 residues. V gave up 6 bases and J gave up 7 bases, with 10 bases separating them. Germline CDR1 and CDR2: MNHEY and SVGAGI. The CDR3 is CASSSTGNTIYF. The CDR3 bases are TGTGCCAGCAGCTCTACAGGGAACACCATATATTTT.

This chain connects TRBV4-3 to TRBJ1-2; D is undetermined. V was clipped by 2 bases and J by 3 bases, with 7 bases between them. The CDR3 covers 13 residues. Germline V gives CDR1 LGHNA, CDR2 YSLEER. The CDR3: CASSQTQDYGYTF. The CDR3 region has the DNA TGCGCCAGCAGCCAAACCCAGGACTATGGCTACACCTTC.

CDR3 in amino acids: CASSQDGRDTDTQYF. As DNA, the CDR3 is TGTGCCAGCAGCCAAGATGGGCGGGACACAGATACGCAGTATTTT. V usage is TRBV3-1 (or the pseudogene TRBV3-2) and J usage is TRBJ2-3, with D tentatively TRBD2 (6 bases). V was trimmed by 0 bases and J by 2 bases, leaving 9 bases between them. The CDR3 has 15 amino acids. Germline V CDR1 and CDR2: LGHDT, YNNKEL (reference sequence).